This T cell receptor (beta chain) appears in the sequencing data of a study of shared clonotypes between healthy human individuals (TCRdb year 2020). In the study overall: The cohort comprised a couple of women and a few men aged 18 to 49 years. Per donor, three plates each were used for CD4 naive and CD4 memory, two for CD8 naive, and one for CD8 memory. To estimate repertoire size and how much clonotypes are shared between individuals, the study performed deep sequencing of blood TCR repertoires from five healthy adults. Libraries were prepared and TCR repertoires were sequenced by different laboratories using diverse techniques, in order to increase sequencing depth and limit assay-specific biases. Per donor, leukapheresis produced somewhere between about 0.94 and 9.5 billion PBMCs. Beyond this particular receptor, the publication reports: When a few donors were compared, the shared fraction of clonotypes was 5% to 6.5% for naive CD4, 3% to 4% for naive CD8, about 2.5% for memory CD4, and less than 0.45% for memory CD8. Rarefaction of sorted-subset datasets indicated incomplete sequencing despite the large sequencing depth. Clonotypes shared by all four sorted-subset donors showed higher generation probabilities than non-shared clonotypes. Because the study included a small number of donors, the genetic and exposure-history diversity represented was limited. Naive subsets generally had larger estimated clonotype richness than memory subsets. Pairwise subsampling led to the expectation that sequencing depth would affect the degree of clonotype sharing among donors. Only blood was sampled, and tissue TCR repertoires likely differ from those in blood.

Clipping removes 4 bases from V and 16 bases from J, with 15 as the unmatched junction base count. From its cysteine to its phenylalanine, the CDR3 spans 14 amino acids. The DNA shown is the 42-base CDR3, in frame from base 1. Per the germline V gene (reference sequence), SEHNR is the CDR1 and FQNEAQ is the CDR2. CD8 naive samples consisted of CD45RO-negative cells that were positively selected for CCR7, yielding a CD45RA+CCR7+ population without TemRA cells. Donors were healthy HIV-negative adults with no recently reported acute infections or vaccinations. Every donor was a Caucasian adult living in Nashville, Tennessee, USA. Blood was obtained by leukapheresis, after which PBMCs were separated by Ficoll-Histopaque density gradient centrifugation and cryopreserved in liquid nitrogen vapor phase. Purity and quantity of every magnetically sorted T cell population were checked by analytical flow cytometry. Each sorted fraction had its genomic DNA isolated and then quantified by UV absorbance on a Nanodrop 2000c.

Using the deep immunoSEQ assay, TCR CDR3 regions were amplified from genomic DNA by multiplex PCR. Extracted genomic DNA from each cell subset was spread evenly across all wells of several immunoSEQ 96-well plates, with each plate serving as a replicate. For sorted subsets, around 200 ng genomic DNA, equal to tens of thousands of T cell genomes, was loaded into each replicate PCR. Purified libraries were measured with a Qubit 3.0 fluorometer, size-checked on a Bioanalyzer 2100, and measured again with the KAPA Library Quantification kit. Every immunoSEQ 96-well plate was sequenced on a dedicated single-read 150-cycle Illumina NextSeq 550 flow cell. Under the source paper's analysis protocol: Because only junctional sequences without quality scores were contained in the immunoSEQ output, filtering matching that applied to full-length reads could not be performed. To assign V/J genes and CDR3, sequences were annotated against IMGT germline references using PyIR, a Python wrapper for IgBLAST v1.9. Reads were filtered out if the reads had weak V/J assignments (E-value above 1e-6), no CDR3, stop codons, out-of-frame junctions, or ambiguous translated residues. V3J clonotypes were defined by identical inferred V gene, J gene, and CDR3 amino acid sequence. Percentage overlap between repertoires was computed as shared unique clonotypes divided by the size of the smaller repertoire. Repertoire richness was assessed with RTK rarefaction, the Chao1 estimator, and Recon v2.1 estimates of unobserved clonotypes. Generation probabilities for all TCRbeta clonotypes obtained by the gDNA method from a handful of donors were computed using OLGA. TCRdb mirrors the immuneACCESS table, restricted to in-frame sequences. Some clones are absent from its copies; in checked studies, under half trace to an unresolved V gene, and the reason for the others is unknown. The V and J calls and the clone size are those of that table, but D and trimming were determined from the DNA. The sample table records roughly 770,000 clones; approximately 97% of these occur just once. The top ten hold 0.2% to 0.25% of the sample.

A remark on this clone: What this receptor recognizes is not known. Base quality data are lacking; no much larger clone is found one base away.

This receptor was taken from a man aged 25-40 years in good health. The sequence is built from TRBV7-9 and TRBJ1-5, and TRBD1 matches 8 of the central bases. Sequenced input: naive CD8+ T cells sorted from blood. The intended sense of this specimen's cell subset or site label: CD45RA+CCR7+. The nucleotide sequence reads TGTGCCAGCAGCTCCAATAGCCTAGACAGGGGTTCCCATTTT. This gives the protein CASSSNSLDRGSHF.